Following are 11 T cell receptor beta chains from one sample sequenced in a study of blood T cell repertoires in COVID-19. Clones were read by immunoSEQ multiplex PCR, and TCRdb kept only the in-frame ones, dropping some. Seen here are about 140,000 clones, roughly four fifths observed once, and the top ten hold 1.5% to 2%. Sequencing was performed on PBMCs or T cells enriched from blood (not recorded which). These receptors all come from a woman aged 18-29 years who had been exposed to COVID-19.

This rearrangement joins TRBV28 to TRBJ2-2; possibly TRBD2 for D (5 bases). This CDR3 has 15 amino acids. The germline CDR1 and CDR2 sequences are MDHEN and SYDVKM. Trimming left V 0 bases short and J 7 bases short, with 12 bases between. The CDR3 region has the DNA TGTGCCAGCAGTTTATGGGGAGAAGGCTTCGGGGAGCTGTTTTTT. As protein: CASSLWGEGFGELFF. Using reference TRBV28 and TRBJ2-2 for the parts outside the CDR3, the full variable domain is DVKVTQSSRYLVKRTGEKVFLECVQDMDHENMFWYRQDPGLGLRLIYFSYDVKMKEKGDIPEGYSVSREKKERFSLILESASTNQTSMYLCASSLWGEGFGELFFGEGSRLTVL.

CDR3 sequence (DNA): TGCGCCAGCAGCTTGCCGACAGGGGGCGCGAACACCGGGGAGCTGTTTTTT. It specifies CASSLPTGGANTGELFF. V gene TRBV5-1 combines with J gene TRBJ2-2, with 10 nucleotides matching TRBD1. The V segment lost 1 base and the J segment 0 bases; nucleotides outside the gene matches: 3. The CDR3 length is 17 residues. The germline V gene has CDR1 SGHRS and CDR2 YFSETQ.

The rearrangement uses TRBV5-1 and TRBJ1-2, with D unclear. V was clipped by 4 bases and J by 0 bases, with 7 bases between them. The CDR3 contains 13 residues. Germline-derived CDR1 and CDR2 are SGHRS and YFSETQ. As DNA, the CDR3 is TGCGCCAGCAGCCCGGTTTCTAACTATGGCTACACCTTC. As protein: CASSPVSNYGYTF. The variable domain in full, with the rest retrieved from reference TRBV5-1 and TRBJ1-2, is KAGVTQTPRYLIKTRGQQVTLSCSPISGHRSVSWYQQTPGQGLQFLFEYFSETQRNKGNFPGRFSGRQFSNSRSEMNVSTLELGDSALYLCASSPVSNYGYTFGSGTRLTVV.

The genes are TRBV7-3 and TRBJ1-3, with 8 bases fitting TRBD1. Germline CDR1 SGHTA, CDR2 FQGTGA. This CDR3 contains 16 residues. V gave up 0 bases and J gave up 2 bases; unmatched junction bases: 3. The CDR3 reads CASSLTPQGAGNTIYF. CDR3 nucleotides: TGTGCCAGCAGCTTAACGCCACAGGGGGCTGGAAACACCATATATTTT.

J is TRBJ1-1 and V is TRBV7-2; 9 bases match TRBD1. The CDR3 has 18 amino acids. CDR1 SGHTA and CDR2 FQGNSA come from the germline V gene. V gave up 2 bases and J gave up 0 bases; unmatched junction bases: 10. The CDR3 nucleotides are TGTGCCAGCAGCTTAAGGCCGTATGGACAGGGGATGAACACTGAAGCTTTCTTT. Translated, it gives CASSLRPYGQGMNTEAFF.

The chain is built from TRBV4-2 and TRBJ2-7; D is unclear. V shed 0 bases and J shed 4 bases, with 7 bases lying between them. This CDR3 is 13 amino acids long. CDR1 is LGHNA, CDR2 YNFKEQ, per germline. This chain's CDR3 is CASSQDPPYEQYF. CDR3 nucleotide sequence: TGTGCCAGCAGCCAAGATCCCCCGTACGAGCAGTACTTC.

This clone was recorded a few times. The chain uses TRBV2 and TRBJ1-1; 8 positions match TRBD1. Losses at the gene ends were 6 bases for V and 1 base for J; bases not matched to a gene: 4. From germline, CDR1 is SNHLY and CDR2 FYNNEI. This CDR3 comprises 14 residues. CDR3 nucleotides: TGTGCCAGCAGAACGGGACAGGAGAACACTGAAGCTTTCTTT. This codes for CASRTGQENTEAFF.

The chain couples TRBV6-5 to TRBJ2-1; 10 nucleotides align to TRBD2. Trimming at V came to 1 base and at J to 6 bases, leaving 6 bases not matched to a gene. The germline gives CDR1 MNHEY, CDR2 SVGAGI. CDR3 length: 16 residues. Here the CDR3 reads CASSYWTSGLGNEQFF. The CDR3, as DNA: TGTGCCAGCAGTTACTGGACTAGCGGCCTTGGCAATGAGCAGTTCTTC.

The V gene is TRBV11-2, the J gene TRBJ2-1; 7 nucleotides agree with TRBD2. CDR1 is SGHAT and CDR2 is FQNNGV in the germline V gene. The CDR3 extends over 18 amino acids. Germline trimming cut 0 bases from V and 4 bases from J; bases unmatched to any gene: 12. The DNA for the CDR3 is TGTGCCAGCAGCTTAGAGGGGGGGATCAACTCGGGATACAATGAGCAGTTCTTC. This sequence encodes CASSLEGGINSGYNEQFF.

The chain joins TRBV2 to TRBJ1-5; the match to TRBD1 covers 8 bases. Per the germline V gene, CDR1 is SNHLY and CDR2 is FYNNEI. J gave up 4 bases and V 6 bases, and 5 bases lay outside the gene matches. The CDR3 consists of 14 residues. The CDR3 sequence: CASRLGQGNQPQHF. CDR3 coding DNA: TGTGCCAGCAGGCTTGGACAGGGAAATCAGCCCCAGCATTTT.

The chain employs TRBV7-9 and TRBJ1-4; 7 bases align to TRBD1. The CDR3 covers 15 residues. J gave up 4 bases and V 5 bases, and 7 bases lay outside the gene matches. Germline V CDR1 and CDR2: SEHNR, FQNEAQ (reference sequence). The CDR3 loop is CASSARGDSNEKLFF. DNA for the CDR3: TGTGCCAGCAGCGCAAGGGGGGACAGTAATGAAAAACTGTTTTTT.